This T cell receptor beta chain was documented in a study of identical twins. Note on this clonotype: Its cognate antigen is unknown.

General study results and limits: Zero-insertion analyses could be partly confounded by invariant MAIT and iNKT cells.

cDNA molecules carried unique molecular identifiers, and template switching added a universal primer site. From the 5' RACE reads, TCRdb called clonotypes with MiXCR, one entry per CDR3 protein. The sample yields approximately 500,000 distinct CDR3 sequences, 13% to 15% seen once. The junction had 8 bases not matched to a gene; V was cut back by 3 bases and J by 7 bases. The CDR3 contains 15 residues. Germline V gene lookup returns CDR1 LGHDT and CDR2 YNNKEL (reference sequence). These data also formed part of another study, on yellow fever vaccine responses in identical twins.

This chain connects TRBV3-1 to TRBJ2-1; 8 nucleotides line up with TRBD2. This receptor was obtained from a woman aged 18-35 years in good health. The specimen sequenced was CD4+ T cells sorted from blood. In DNA form, the CDR3 reads TGTGCCAGCAGCCACTGGCGGGGGGAAGGAAATGAGCAGTTCTTC. Translating it yields CASSHWRGEGNEQFF.